This T cell receptor (beta chain) was obtained from a study of T cell clonality in common variable immunodeficiency. Study findings and constraints: Shared TCRbeta clones were fewer between CVID subjects than controls.

Produced via immunoSEQ multiplex PCR; TCRdb's table is partial and in-frame only. The sample offers around 52,000 clones and no singletons, the top ten holding under 6.5%. This clone was observed many times. Its cognate antigen is unknown. Material: peripheral blood mononuclear cells. The source of this sequence is a person aged 18 to 75 in good health.

The CDR3 bases that were read are TGCAGTGCTAGCTCGGGACAGTTCAACACTGAA. It specifies CSASSGQFNTE. The entire CDR3 reads CSASSGQFNTEAFF. The chain joins TRBV20-1 to TRBJ1-1; 7 bases map to TRBD1. The CDR3 is cut off 3 residues early in the read; its end comes from the germline J gene. This CDR3 comprises 14 residues. Germline assignment: CDR1 DFQATT and CDR2 SNEGSKA (reference sequence). V lost 3 bases to trimming and J lost 2 bases; unmatched junction nucleotides: 6.